The 21 T cell receptor beta chains given below trace back to one sample, sequenced in a study of regulatory T cells in long-lasting Graves disease. Sequencing libraries for TCR beta were prepared with iRepertoire HTBI primers and Arm-PCR of CDR3 regions. TCRdb reprocessed the multiplex PCR reads via MiXCR and lists one record per CDR3 protein. The table lists roughly 500,000 distinct CDR3 sequences, about 12% of them singletons. Time point indicated: newly diagnosed GD, antithyroid drugs for less than 3 months. The authors made the TCR library using RNA they extracted from PBMCs. The sample was also reused in another study, on T cells in Graves' hyperthyroidism and ophthalmopathy.

Sequenced material: peripheral blood mononuclear cells (PBMCs), taken at new diagnosis, from a patient treated with antithyroid drugs. These receptors all come from a woman younger than 45 with Graves disease.

This clonotype was recorded at least ten times. This chain uses TRBV7-9 with TRBJ1-2; 7 bases fit TRBD1. Trimming took 5 bases from V and 5 from J; bases not matched to a gene: 11. The CDR3 has 15 residues. Germline-derived CDR1 and CDR2 are SEHNR and FQNEAQ (reference sequence). The CDR3 here is CASSLGQATSYGYTF. CDR3 DNA sequence: TGTGCCAGCAGCCTTGGACAGGCGACCTCATATGGCTACACCTTC.

There are many counts of this clonotype. The chain has TRBV11-1 and TRBJ2-5, with D uncertain. V lost 3 bases to trimming and J lost 1 base, with 6 bases between them. Germline V gene lookup returns CDR1 SGHAT and CDR2 FQDESV (reference sequence). This CDR3 has 13 amino acids. The CDR3 DNA is TGTGCCAGCAGCTTTAGCCTCCAAGAGACCCAGTACTTC. It is translated as CASSFSLQETQYF. The complete variable domain, with remaining parts taken from reference TRBV11-1 and TRBJ2-5, reads EAEVAQSPRYKITEKSQAVAFWCDPISGHATLYWYRQILGQGPELLVQFQDESVVDDSQLPKDRFSAERLKGVDSTLKIQPAELGDSAMYLCASSFSLQETQYFGPGTRLLVL.

The chain couples TRBV28 to TRBJ1-6; D is unclear. The CDR3 is 11 amino acids. CDR1 is MDHEN, CDR2 SYDVKM, per germline. V lost 7 bases and J lost 9, with 7 bases in between. CDR3 in amino acids: CASTASSPLHF. CDR3 nucleotide sequence: TGTGCCAGCACGGCTAGTTCACCCCTCCACTTT.

This clonotype was counted only a few times. The chain has TRBV20-1 and TRBJ2-3; D ambiguous. Germline lookup yields CDR1 DFQATT and CDR2 SNEGSKA (reference sequence). CDR3 length: 14 amino acids. Trimming took 1 base from V and 5 from J, leaving 13 bases between them. CDR3: CSARGFLKLDTQYF. Written as DNA, the CDR3 is TGCAGTGCTAGAGGATTTCTTAAGCTAGATACGCAGTATTTT.

The chain couples TRBV7-9 to TRBJ2-1; 14 nucleotides match TRBD2. V lost 5 bases, J lost 6 bases, and 15 bases stayed unmatched. The CDR3 sequence is 19 residues long. Germline V gene sequence: CDR1 SEHNR, CDR2 FQNEAQ (reference sequence). The CDR3 nucleotides are TGTGCCAGCAGCAACGCGGGGACTAGCGGGAGAGCCGGGTTCAATGAGCAGTTCTTC. Translation: CASSNAGTSGRAGFNEQFF.

DNA for the CDR3: TGCAGTGCTAGAGATCCTACTAGCGGGAGTGGGCCAGATACGCAGTATTTT. Translation gives CSARDPTSGSGPDTQYF. The chain joins TRBV20-1 to TRBJ2-3; 11 bases are shared with TRBD2. Germline V lookup: CDR1 DFQATT, CDR2 SNEGSKA (reference sequence). The CDR3 has 17 residues. J lost 4 bases, V lost 0 bases, and 9 bases had no gene match.

V and J are TRBV3-1 and TRBJ2-1; TRBD2 aligns across 13 bases. This CDR3 region has 16 residues. Germline trimming cut 5 bases from V and 4 bases from J; bases unmatched to any gene: 5. The germline CDR1 and CDR2 sequences are LGHDT and YNNKEL (reference sequence). CDR3 in amino acids: CASSFQLAGGYNEQFF. CDR3 sequence (DNA): TGTGCCAGCAGCTTCCAACTAGCGGGAGGGTACAATGAGCAGTTCTTC.

This clonotype was seen repeatedly, ten times or more. The V and J genes are TRBV28 and TRBJ1-6, with D possibly TRBD1 on 5 matching bases. V was clipped by 3 bases and J by 7 bases, with 16 bases between them. The CDR3 loop spans 16 amino acids. CDR1 MDHEN and CDR2 SYDVKM come from the germline V gene. The CDR3, as DNA: TGTGCCAGCAGTTTTTTACAGGTTTTCGGGAATTCACCCCTCCACTTT. This sequence encodes CASSFLQVFGNSPLHF.

This clonotype came up many times. The genes are TRBV18 and TRBJ1-4; D not certain. Trimming left V 4 bases short and J 3 bases short, with 6 bases between. There are 13 residues in the CDR3. Germline V CDR1 and CDR2: KGHSH, LQKENI. The CDR3 sequence is CASSLSSNEKLFF. The CDR3 coding sequence is TGTGCCAGCTCACTGTCTTCTAATGAAAAACTGTTTTTT. Filled out from reference TRBV18 and TRBJ1-4, the complete variable domain reads NAGVMQNPRHLVRRRGQEARLRCSPMKGHSHVYWYRQLPEEGLKFMVYLQKENIIDESGMPKERFSAEFPKEGPSILRIQQVVRGDSAAYFCASSLSSNEKLFFGSGTQLSVL.

Regarding this clonotype: A single base separates this from a much larger clone, so it may be a read error. This chain connects TRBV6-2 or TRBV6-3 to TRBJ2-1; D perhaps matches TRBD2 (6 bases). V dropped 8 bases and J dropped 4 bases, with 18 bases sitting between them. CDR3 length equals 15 residues. Germline V gives CDR1 MNHEY, CDR2 SVGEGT. CDR3 residues: CASRSSGGAYNEQFF. CDR3 sequence (DNA): TGTGCCAGCCGTTCCTCGGGCGGGGCGTACAATGAGCAGTTCTTC.

This clonotype was detected a few times. This chain uses TRBV29-1 with TRBJ2-5, with D tentatively TRBD1 (5 bases). V was pared by 4 bases and J by 7 bases, with 16 bases between. In germline, CDR1 is SQVTM, CDR2 ANQGSEA. The CDR3 length is 13 residues. CDR3: CSVGGRDSGTQYF. The CDR3 DNA reads as TGCAGCGTTGGGGGCAGAGATTCAGGGACCCAGTACTTC.

Worth noting for this clonotype: This may come from a read error, since a much larger clone is one base off. The chain links TRBV3-1 to TRBJ2-5; D remains unclear. From germline, CDR1 is LGHDT and CDR2 YNNKEL (reference sequence). CDR3 length: 14 amino acids. This CDR3 is CASSQENREETLYF. CDR3 DNA: TGTGCCAGCAGCCAAGAAAATAGGGAAGAGACCCTGTACTTC.

This clonotype has a count of ten or more. The chain uses TRBV2 and TRBJ2-1; unclear D gene. Germline V lookup: CDR1 SNHLY, CDR2 FYNNEI. V shed 5 bases and J shed 8 bases, with 7 bases lying between them. The CDR3 is 11 residues long. In DNA form, the CDR3 reads TGTGCCAGCAGTCCTGTCTATGAGCAGTTCTTC. This translates into CASSPVYEQFF.

The V call is TRBV19, the J call TRBJ1-2, with TRBD1 as a possible D gene (6 bases). The CDR3 is made up of 17 amino acids. Per the germline V gene, CDR1 is LNHDA and CDR2 is SQIVND (reference sequence). Between the trimmed V and J ends, which lost 8 bases and 5 bases, there was a span of 27 bases. The CDR3 DNA reads TGTGCCAGTCTCCCGTCAGGTTTTCCCGGGGGCCCGTATGGCTACACCTTC. Translated: CASLPSGFPGGPYGYTF. Full variable domain (missing parts from reference TRBV19 and TRBJ1-2): DGGITQSPKYLFRKEGQNVTLSCEQNLNHDAMYWYRQDPGQGLRLIYYSQIVNDFQKGDIAEGYSVSREKKESFPLTVTSAQKNPTAFYLCASLPSGFPGGPYGYTFGSGTRLTVV.

This clonotype was seen repeatedly, ten times or more. This rearrangement joins TRBV25-1 to TRBJ2-7; D not certain. The germline V gene encodes CDR1 MGHDK and CDR2 SYGVNS. Trimming took off 5 bases at V and 2 bases at J, with 16 bases between the two ends. This CDR3 contains 15 residues. The CDR3 DNA reads as TGTGCCAGCAGTCCGATCTGGTTCGCTCCCTACGAGCAGTACTTC. It is translated as CASSPIWFAPYEQYF.

The chain couples TRBV5-4 to TRBJ2-7, with TRBD1 matching 10 bases. Germline V lookup: CDR1 SGHNT, CDR2 YYREEE (reference sequence). The ends lost 2 bases at V and 2 bases at J; junction bases unmatched: 7. The CDR3 runs to 16 residues. CDR3 DNA sequence: TGTGCCAGCAGCTTTGTCGGACAGGGGGTCCCCTACGAGCAGTACTTC. It translates to CASSFVGQGVPYEQYF.

This clonotype was counted only a few times. The chain has TRBV20-1 and TRBJ2-3; 9 positions agree with TRBD2. Unmatched junction bases numbered 10, after V lost 5 bases and J lost 7 bases. CDR1 DFQATT and CDR2 SNEGSKA come from the germline V gene (reference sequence). This CDR3 contains 14 residues. This CDR3 reads CSASPGLATNTQYF. CDR3 nucleotides: TGCAGTGCTTCACCGGGACTAGCAACGAATACGCAGTATTTT.

This clonotype appeared many times. This rearrangement joins TRBV7-2 to TRBJ2-7; 10 nucleotides line up with TRBD2. V trimming: 4 bases; J trimming: 2 bases; junction bases outside the gene matches: 8. This CDR3 is built from 16 residues. Germline-derived CDR1 and CDR2 are SGHTA and FQGNSA. Written as DNA, the CDR3 is TGTGCCAGCAGCTCCGATCGGACTAGCGGAACCTACGAGCAGTACTTC. Translated, it gives CASSSDRTSGTYEQYF.

On this clonotype itself: The junction departs from germline at one end; a sequencing error may be responsible. The rearrangement uses TRBV15 and TRBJ1-2; the D is unclear. The CDR3 is 12 amino acids. Per germline, CDR1 LNHNV and CDR2 YYDKDF (reference sequence). In nucleotides, the CDR3 is TGTGCCACCAGCAGAGATTACCTAAAACCCAGCTTC. Translating it yields CATSRDYLKPSF.

This clonotype was found a few times. This sequence joins TRBV6-2 or TRBV6-3 and TRBJ2-7, with D unclear. Germline CDR1 is MNHEY and CDR2 is SVGEGT. CDR3 size: 12 residues. Deletions cut 2 bases from V and 7 bases from J, with 9 bases between. CDR3 coding DNA: TGTGCCAGCAGTTACCCCCCTGGGGAGCAGTACTTC. Its protein product is CASSYPPGEQYF.

Concerning this clonotype: A read error is likely here: a far larger clone is one base away. The gene calls are TRBV11-2 and TRBJ2-1; D not certain. This CDR3 is 13 amino acids long. Trimming took 4 bases from V and 7 from J, leaving 11 bases between them. Germline-derived CDR1 and CDR2 are SGHAT and FQNNGV. CDR3 amino acids: CASSSVRQNEQFF. The CDR3, as DNA: TGTGCCAGCAGCTCAGTACGGCAGAATGAGCAGTTCTTC.